One TCR beta chain is described in this entry. Its antigen is as yet unknown. Donors came from a validation cohort of approximately 110 subjects, distinct from the first 666-subject cohort. Measured with immunoSEQ multiplex PCR; TCRdb has only the in-frame clones, and not every one. The sample comprises about 120,000 clones, approximately 87% of which are singletons, and about 6% rests with the top ten. This CDR3 region has 13 residues. Trimming cost V 3 bases and J 1 base, with 6 bases left between them. Germline CDR1 SGHAT, CDR2 FQNNGV. This record belongs to a study of cytomegalovirus exposure and HLA in healthy donors. General study findings and limits: Usually a TCR sequence was rare, but some public TCRs were found in many donors. The authors enumerated around 150 TCR beta chains as linked to cytomegalovirus.

Material for sequencing was PBMCs. The gene calls are TRBV11-2 and TRBJ1-1, with D hard to call. This sequence was found in a woman in her late teens or twenties in good health and CMV-seropositive. Here the CDR3 DNA reads TGTGCCAGCAGCTTGTCGGGGAACACTGAAGCTTTCTTT. This encodes CASSLSGNTEAFF.